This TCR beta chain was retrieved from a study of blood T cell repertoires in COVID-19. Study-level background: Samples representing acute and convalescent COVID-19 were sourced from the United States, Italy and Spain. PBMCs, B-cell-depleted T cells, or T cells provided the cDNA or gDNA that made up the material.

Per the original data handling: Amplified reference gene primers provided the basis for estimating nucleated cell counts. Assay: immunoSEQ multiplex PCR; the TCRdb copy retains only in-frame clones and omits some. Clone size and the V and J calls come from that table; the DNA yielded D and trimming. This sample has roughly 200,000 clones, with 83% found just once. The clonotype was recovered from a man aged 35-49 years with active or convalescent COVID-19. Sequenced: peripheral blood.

The CDR3 bases are TGCGCCAGCACCCCGTCTGGGGGCCGTGGCTACACCTTC. It encodes CASTPSGGRGYTF. The chain recombines TRBV5-1 with TRBJ1-2; D might be TRBD1 (6 bases). V lost 6 bases to trimming and J lost 7 bases, with 16 bases between them. Germline V gene sequence: CDR1 SGHRS, CDR2 YFSETQ. This CDR3 has 13 amino acids.